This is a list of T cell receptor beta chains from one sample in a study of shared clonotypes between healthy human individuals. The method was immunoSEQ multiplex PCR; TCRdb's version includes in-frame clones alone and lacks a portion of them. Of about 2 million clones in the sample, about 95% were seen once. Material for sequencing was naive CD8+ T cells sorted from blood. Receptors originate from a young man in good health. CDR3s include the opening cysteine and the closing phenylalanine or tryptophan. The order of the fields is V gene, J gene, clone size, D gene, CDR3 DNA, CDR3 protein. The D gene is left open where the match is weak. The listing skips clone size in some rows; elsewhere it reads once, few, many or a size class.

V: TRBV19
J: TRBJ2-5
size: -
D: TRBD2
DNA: TGTGCCAGCTCTGGACTAGCGGGGCAAGAGACCCAGTACTTC
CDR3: CASSGLAGQETQYF

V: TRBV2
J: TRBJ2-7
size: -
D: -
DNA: TGTGCCAGCAGTGATGACAGCCGCTACGAGCAGTACTTC
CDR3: CASSDDSRYEQYF

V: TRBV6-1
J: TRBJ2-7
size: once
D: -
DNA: TGTGCCAGCGAGGGACTTTACTCCTACGAGCAGTACTTC
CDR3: CASEGLYSYEQYF

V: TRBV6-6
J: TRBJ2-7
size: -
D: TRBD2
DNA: TGTGCCAGCATTAGCCTTAGCGGGGGCGGGACCGAGCAGTACTTC
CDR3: CASISLSGGGTEQYF

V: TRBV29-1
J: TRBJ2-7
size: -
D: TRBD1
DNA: TGCAGCGTTGAAGTAGGGGGCTTGTACGAGCAGTACTTC
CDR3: CSVEVGGLYEQYF

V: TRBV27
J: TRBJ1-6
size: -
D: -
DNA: TGTGCCAGCACATACTCGTGGTATAATTCACCCCTCCACTTT
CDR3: CASTYSWYNSPLHF

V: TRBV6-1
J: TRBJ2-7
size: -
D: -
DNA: TGTGCCAGCAGTGAATGGACCCTTTACGAGCAGTACTTC
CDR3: CASSEWTLYEQYF

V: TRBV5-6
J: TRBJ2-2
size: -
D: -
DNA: TGTGCCAGCAGCCCTACCGGCACCGGGGAGCTGTTTTTT
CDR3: CASSPTGTGELFF

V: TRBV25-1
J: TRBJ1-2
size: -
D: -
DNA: TGTGCCAGCAGTGGGGGATTTAACTATGGCTACACCTTC
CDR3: CASSGGFNYGYTF

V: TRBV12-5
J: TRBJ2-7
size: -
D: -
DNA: TGTGCTAGTGGTTTGGCGGACTACACGATCTTCGAGCAGTACTTC
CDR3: CASGLADYTIFEQYF

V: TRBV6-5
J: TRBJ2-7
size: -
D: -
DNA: TGTGCCAGCAGTTCCGACAGGTTTACCGGCGAGCAGTACTTC
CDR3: CASSSDRFTGEQYF

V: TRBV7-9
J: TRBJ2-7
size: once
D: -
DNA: TGTGCCAGCAGCTTAGAAAGGTCTGTGGACGAGCAGTACTTC
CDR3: CASSLERSVDEQYF

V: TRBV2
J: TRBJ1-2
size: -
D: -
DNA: TGTGCCAGCATGACAGTCTTGGGCTACACCTTC
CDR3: CASMTVLGYTF

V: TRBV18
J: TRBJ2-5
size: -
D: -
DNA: TGTGCCAGCTCACCTCAGGAGTGGGAGACCCAGTACTTC
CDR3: CASSPQEWETQYF

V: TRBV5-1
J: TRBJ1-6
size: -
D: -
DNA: TGCGCCATCCCTGAGACCACTCTAGGGGGTTCACCCCTCCACTTT
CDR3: CAIPETTLGGSPLHF

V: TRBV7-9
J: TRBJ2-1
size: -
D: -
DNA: TGTGCCAGCAGCACCGGGACAACCATCAATGAGCAGTTCTTC
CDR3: CASSTGTTINEQFF

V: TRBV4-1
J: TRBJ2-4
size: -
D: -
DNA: TGCGCCAGCAGCCATGACAGGGAGGCTCATCAGTACTTC
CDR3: CASSHDREAHQYF

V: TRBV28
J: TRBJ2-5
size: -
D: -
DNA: TGTGCCAGCAGTTTATGGGGGGAAAACCTTGGGAGGGAGACCCAGTACTTC
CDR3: CASSLWGENLGRETQYF

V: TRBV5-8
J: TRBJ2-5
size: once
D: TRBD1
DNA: TGTGCCAGCGTACAGGGGCCCAACCAAGAGACCCAGTACTTC
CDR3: CASVQGPNQETQYF

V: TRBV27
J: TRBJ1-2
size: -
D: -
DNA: TGTGCCAGCAGTTTTTCGGCGGGAGAAACTAACTATGGCTACACCTTC
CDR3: CASSFSAGETNYGYTF

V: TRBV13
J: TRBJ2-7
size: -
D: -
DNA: TGTGCCAGCAGCTTATGGACCCAGTCGGGGGACGAGCAGTACTTC
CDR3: CASSLWTQSGDEQYF

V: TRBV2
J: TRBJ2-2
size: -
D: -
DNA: TGTGCCAGCAGTGAAGTCGGGTTCGGGGAGCTGTTTTTT
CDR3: CASSEVGFGELFF

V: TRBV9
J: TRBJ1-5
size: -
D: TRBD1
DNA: TGTGCCAGCAGCGAAGGGACAGCTCCGTATCAGCCCCAGCATTTT
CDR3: CASSEGTAPYQPQHF

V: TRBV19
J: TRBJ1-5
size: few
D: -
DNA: TGTGCCAGTAGTCCGACGTTCTGGGGGGATAGCAATCAGCCCCAGCATTTT
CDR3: CASSPTFWGDSNQPQHF

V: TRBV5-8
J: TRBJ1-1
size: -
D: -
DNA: TGTGCCAGCAGCTTGGTGCCGGATCTGAACACTGAAGCTTTCTTT
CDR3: CASSLVPDLNTEAFF

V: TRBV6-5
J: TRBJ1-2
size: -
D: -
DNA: TGTGCCAGCAGTTACACAGGCCCCTATGGCTACACCTTC
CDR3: CASSYTGPYGYTF

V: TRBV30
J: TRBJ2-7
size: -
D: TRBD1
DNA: TGTGCCTGGAGTGACCCGACAGGGGAGGTTAACTACGAGCAGTACTTC
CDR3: CAWSDPTGEVNYEQYF

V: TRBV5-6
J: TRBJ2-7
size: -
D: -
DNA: TGTGCCAGCAGCTTTGGGGGGCCCTCCTACGAGCAGTACTTC
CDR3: CASSFGGPSYEQYF

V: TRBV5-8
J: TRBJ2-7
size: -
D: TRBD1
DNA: TGTGCCAGCACCGGTATTTCCGGGACAGACTTTTACGAGCAGTACTTC
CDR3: CASTGISGTDFYEQYF

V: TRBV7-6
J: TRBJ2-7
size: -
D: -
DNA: TGTGCCAGCAGCCCAATAGACAGCTCCTACGAGCAGTACTTC
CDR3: CASSPIDSSYEQYF

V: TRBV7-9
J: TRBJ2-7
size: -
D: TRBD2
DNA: TGTGCCAGCAGCAACATAGCGGGAGGGCCCTACGAGCAGTACTTC
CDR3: CASSNIAGGPYEQYF

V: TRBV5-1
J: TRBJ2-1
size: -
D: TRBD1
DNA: TGCGCCAGCAGCTTAACGGTCCCGGGACAGGGGTTTGGTGGGTTCTTC
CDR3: CASSLTVPGQGFGGFF

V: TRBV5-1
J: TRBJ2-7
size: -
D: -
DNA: TGCGCCAGCAGCTATCCAGGGGACTATTTCCTCTACGAGCAGTACTTC
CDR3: CASSYPGDYFLYEQYF

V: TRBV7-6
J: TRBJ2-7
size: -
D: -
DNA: TGTGCCAGCAGCTTAGACGATTTCTACGAGCAGTACTTC
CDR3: CASSLDDFYEQYF

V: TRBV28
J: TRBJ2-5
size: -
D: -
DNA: TGTGCCAGCAGTTTGGGAACTAGCAGGGAGACCCAGTACTTC
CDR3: CASSLGTSRETQYF

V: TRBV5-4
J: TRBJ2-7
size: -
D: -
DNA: TGTGCCAGCAGCGCGGGGGCGTCTCCGGAGCAGTACTTC
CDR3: CASSAGASPEQYF

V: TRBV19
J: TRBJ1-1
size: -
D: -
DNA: TGTGCCAGTAGTATAGTATCAGCGAACACTGAAGCTTTCTTT
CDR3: CASSIVSANTEAFF

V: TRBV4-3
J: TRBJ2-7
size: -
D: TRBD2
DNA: TGCGCCAGCAGCCAAGTACTAGCGGGAGGCTACGAGCAGTACTTC
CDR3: CASSQVLAGGYEQYF

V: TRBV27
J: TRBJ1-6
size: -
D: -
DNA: TGTGCCAGCAGTCCCTTTCGTTCACCCCTCCACTTT
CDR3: CASSPFRSPLHF

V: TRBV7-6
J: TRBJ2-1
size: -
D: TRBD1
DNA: TGTGCCAGCAGCCCGACAGGGTTCGTCGGTGAGCAGTTCTTC
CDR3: CASSPTGFVGEQFF

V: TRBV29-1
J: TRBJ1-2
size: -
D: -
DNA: -
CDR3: CSVGPGQGWTYGYTF

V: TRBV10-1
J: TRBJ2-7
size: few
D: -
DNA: TGCGCCAGCGGCCCTGGGGGGCCCAGCTACGAGCAGTACTTC
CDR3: CASGPGGPSYEQYF

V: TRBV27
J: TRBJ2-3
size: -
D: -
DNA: TGTGCCAGCAGTGGGGGACCAGCTGAAGACACAGATACGCAGTATTTT
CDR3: CASSGGPAEDTDTQYF

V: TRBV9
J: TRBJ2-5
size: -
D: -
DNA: TGTGCCAGCAGCGTAGGGAACCAAGAGACCCAGTACTTC
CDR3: CASSVGNQETQYF

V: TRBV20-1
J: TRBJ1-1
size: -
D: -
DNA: TGCAGTGCTAGAGGTCTCCTGGTTTTCTTT
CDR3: CSARGLLVFF

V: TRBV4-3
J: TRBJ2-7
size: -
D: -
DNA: TGCGCCAGCAGCCAGGGAGGCTCCGACGAGCAGTACTTC
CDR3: CASSQGGSDEQYF

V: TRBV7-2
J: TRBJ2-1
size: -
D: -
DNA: TGTGCCAGCAGCTTAGTTCCGGGAGATGTGAATGAGCAGTTCTTC
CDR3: CASSLVPGDVNEQFF

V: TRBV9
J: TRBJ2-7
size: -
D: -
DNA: TGTGCCAGCAGCGAAGGCGGTTCCTACGAGCAGTACTTC
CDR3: CASSEGGSYEQYF

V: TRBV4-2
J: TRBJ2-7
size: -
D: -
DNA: TGTGCCAGCAGCCAAGAATGGGGAGGGGGGGCAGTCTACGAGCAGTACTTC
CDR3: CASSQEWGGGAVYEQYF

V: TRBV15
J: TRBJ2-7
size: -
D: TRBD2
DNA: TGTGCCACCAGCAGAGACATGGCGGGAGCGACGTACGAGCAGTACTTC
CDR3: CATSRDMAGATYEQYF

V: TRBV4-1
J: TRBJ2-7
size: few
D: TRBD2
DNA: TGCGCCAGCAGCCCTAGCGGGATGGACGAGCAGTACTTC
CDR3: CASSPSGMDEQYF

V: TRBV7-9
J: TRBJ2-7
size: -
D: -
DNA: TGTGCCAGCAGCAGAGGGACCCAGCCGGTGCAGTACTTC
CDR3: CASSRGTQPVQYF

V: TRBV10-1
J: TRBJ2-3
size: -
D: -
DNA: TGCGCCAGCAGTGAGTCGGGAGTCATTACAGATACGCAGTATTTT
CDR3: CASSESGVITDTQYF

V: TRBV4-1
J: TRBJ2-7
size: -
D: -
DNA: TGCGCCAGCAGCCAAGAAATCACCTACGAGCAGTACTTC
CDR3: CASSQEITYEQYF